This T cell receptor beta chain was identified during a study of T-cell memory formation after mild COVID-19. Study in general: In these data, TCR clusters were largely donor specific.

This CDR3 has 16 amino acids. In germline, CDR1 is LGHNA, CDR2 YNFKEQ. J gave up 4 bases and V 0 bases, and 6 bases lay outside the gene matches. Overall study results and limits: What remained unconfirmed was the SARS-CoV-2 specificity of second-wave clones peaking on day 37. Clones contracting day 15 to 85 were balanced CD4/CD8; later expanders leaned CD4+. Some clones that responded were present in memory (sampled pre-infection), which suggests cross-reactive memory joined.

This clonotype was recorded many times. Its specificity is not known. TCRdb analysed the 5' RACE reads with MiXCR anew, one entry per CDR3 protein. The sample shows around 80,000 distinct CDR3 sequences, about 14% of them seen only once. The clonotype originates from an adult woman who had mild COVID-19 (a few samples of this study predate the infection). Cell type and time point are not known. The gene calls are TRBV4-2 and TRBJ2-5, with TRBD2 matching over 9 bases. The sample was PBMCs or a T cell subset sorted from them (not recorded which). The CDR3 DNA reads TGTGCCAGCAGCCAAGATTCGGCGGGAGGGCCAGAGACCCAGTACTTC. Amino acid sequence: CASSQDSAGGPETQYF.